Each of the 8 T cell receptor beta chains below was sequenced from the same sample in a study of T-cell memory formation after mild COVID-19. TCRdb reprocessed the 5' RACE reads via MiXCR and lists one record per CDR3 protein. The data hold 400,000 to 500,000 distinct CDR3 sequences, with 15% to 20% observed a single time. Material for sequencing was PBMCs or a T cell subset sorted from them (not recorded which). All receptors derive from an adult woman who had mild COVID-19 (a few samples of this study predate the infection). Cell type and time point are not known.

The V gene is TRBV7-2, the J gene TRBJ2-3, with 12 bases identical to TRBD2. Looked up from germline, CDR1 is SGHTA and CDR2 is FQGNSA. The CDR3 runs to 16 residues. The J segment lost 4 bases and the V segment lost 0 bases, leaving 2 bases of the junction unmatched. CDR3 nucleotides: TGTGCCAGCAGCTTAGCTCTAGCGGGAGGGGCAGATACGCAGTATTTT. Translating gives CASSLALAGGADTQYF.

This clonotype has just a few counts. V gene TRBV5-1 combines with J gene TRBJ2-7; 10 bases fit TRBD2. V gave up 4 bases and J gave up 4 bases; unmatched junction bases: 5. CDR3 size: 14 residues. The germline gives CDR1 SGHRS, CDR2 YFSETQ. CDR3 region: CASSLTTSGYEQYF. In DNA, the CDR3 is TGCGCCAGCAGCCTGACGACTAGCGGGTACGAGCAGTACTTC.

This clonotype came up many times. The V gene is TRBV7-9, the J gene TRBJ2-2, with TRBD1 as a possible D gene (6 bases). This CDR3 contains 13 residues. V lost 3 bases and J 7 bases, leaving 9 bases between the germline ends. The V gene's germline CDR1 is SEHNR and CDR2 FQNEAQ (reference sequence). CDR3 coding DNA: TGTGCCAGCAGCTTGCAGGGGAACGGGGAGCTGTTTTTT. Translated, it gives CASSLQGNGELFF.

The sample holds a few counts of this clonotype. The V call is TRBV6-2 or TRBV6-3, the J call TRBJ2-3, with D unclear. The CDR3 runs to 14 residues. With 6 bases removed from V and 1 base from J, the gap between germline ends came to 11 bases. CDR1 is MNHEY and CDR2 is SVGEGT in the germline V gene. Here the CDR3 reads CASRSGYGTDTQYF. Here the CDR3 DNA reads TGTGCCAGCAGATCTGGGTACGGCACAGATACGCAGTATTTT.

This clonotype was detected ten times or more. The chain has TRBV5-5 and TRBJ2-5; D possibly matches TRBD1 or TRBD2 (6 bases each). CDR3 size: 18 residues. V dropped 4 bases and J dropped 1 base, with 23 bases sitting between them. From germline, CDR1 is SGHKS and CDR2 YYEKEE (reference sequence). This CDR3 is CASSPSPGWGASQETQYF. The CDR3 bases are TGTGCCAGCAGCCCTTCCCCTGGATGGGGGGCGTCCCAAGAGACCCAGTACTTC.

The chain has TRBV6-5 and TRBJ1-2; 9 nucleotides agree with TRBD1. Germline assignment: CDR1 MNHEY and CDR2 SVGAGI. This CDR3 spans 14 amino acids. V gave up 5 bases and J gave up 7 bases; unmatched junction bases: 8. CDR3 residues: CASSTGTGISGYTF. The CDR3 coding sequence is TGTGCCAGCAGTACTGGGACAGGGATCTCTGGCTACACCTTC.

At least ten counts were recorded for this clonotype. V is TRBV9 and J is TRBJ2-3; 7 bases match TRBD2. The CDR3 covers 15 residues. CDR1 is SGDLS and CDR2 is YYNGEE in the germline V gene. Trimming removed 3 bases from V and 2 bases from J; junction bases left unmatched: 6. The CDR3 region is CASSASGGPTDTQYF. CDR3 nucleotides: TGTGCCAGCAGCGCCTCGGGGGGACCCACAGATACGCAGTATTTT.

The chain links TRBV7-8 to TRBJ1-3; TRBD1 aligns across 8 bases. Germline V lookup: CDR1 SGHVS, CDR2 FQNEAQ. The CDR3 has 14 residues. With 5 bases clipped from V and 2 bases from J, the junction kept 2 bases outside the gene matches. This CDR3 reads CASSPTGAGNTIYF. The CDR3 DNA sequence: TGTGCCAGCAGCCCGACAGGGGCTGGAAACACCATATATTTT.